These 2 T cell receptor beta chains share one sample of origin, sequenced in a study of blood T cell repertoires in COVID-19. Libraries were prepared by immunoSEQ multiplex PCR; TCRdb keeps only in-frame clonotypes and omits some of them. The sample consists of 90,000 to 100,000 clones, less than 85% of them appearing once. Material: peripheral blood. The receptors originated from an elderly man with acute or convalescent COVID-19.

This chain connects TRBV24-1 to TRBJ2-4, with 10 bases that match TRBD1. CDR3 length: 17 amino acids. Trimming at V came to 9 bases and at J to 1 base, leaving 11 bases not matched to a gene. Germline V gene lookup returns CDR1 KGHDR and CDR2 SFDVKD. The CDR3 bases are TGTGCCACCCCCCTCATACGACAGGGGGCGGCCAAAAACATTCAGTACTTC. Amino acid sequence: CATPLIRQGAAKNIQYF.

This rearrangement joins TRBV7-2 to TRBJ2-1, with TRBD2 matching 11 bases. Germline V lookup: CDR1 SGHTA, CDR2 FQGNSA. The CDR3 runs 14 residues. Unmatched junction bases numbered 6, after V lost 4 bases and J lost 10 bases. CDR3 in DNA: TGTGCCAGCAGCTCACCGGGACTAGCGGCCGAGCAGTTCTTC. Translating gives CASSSPGLAAEQFF. Based on the CDR3 plus reference TRBV7-2 and TRBJ2-1, the full variable domain is GAGVSQSPSNKVTEKGKDVELRCDPISGHTALYWYRQSLGQGLEFLIYFQGNSAPDKSGLPSDRFSAERTGGSVSTLTIQRTQQEDSAVYLCASSSPGLAAEQFFGPGTRLTVL.